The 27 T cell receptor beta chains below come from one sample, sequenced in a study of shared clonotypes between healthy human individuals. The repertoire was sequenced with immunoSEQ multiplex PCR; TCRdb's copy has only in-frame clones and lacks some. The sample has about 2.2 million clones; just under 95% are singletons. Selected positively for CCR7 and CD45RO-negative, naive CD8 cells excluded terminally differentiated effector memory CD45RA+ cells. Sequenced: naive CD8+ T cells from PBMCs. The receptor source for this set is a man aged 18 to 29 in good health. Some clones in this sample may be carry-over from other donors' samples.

The CDR3 spells CASSLEIAGGREQFF. In nucleotides, the CDR3 is TGTGCCAGCAGCTTAGAGATAGCGGGAGGGCGGGAGCAGTTCTTC. This chain connects TRBV7-9 to TRBJ2-1; 11 positions match TRBD2. This CDR3 comprises 15 residues. Looked up from germline, CDR1 is SEHNR and CDR2 is FQNEAQ (reference sequence). J was trimmed by 10 bases and V by 1 base; bases with no gene match: 6.

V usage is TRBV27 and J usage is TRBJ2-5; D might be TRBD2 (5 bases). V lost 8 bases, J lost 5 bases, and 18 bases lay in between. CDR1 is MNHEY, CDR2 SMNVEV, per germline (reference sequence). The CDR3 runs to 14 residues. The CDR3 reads CASGPGSKAETQYF. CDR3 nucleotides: TGTGCCAGCGGACCGGGATCCAAAGCGGAGACCCAGTACTTC.

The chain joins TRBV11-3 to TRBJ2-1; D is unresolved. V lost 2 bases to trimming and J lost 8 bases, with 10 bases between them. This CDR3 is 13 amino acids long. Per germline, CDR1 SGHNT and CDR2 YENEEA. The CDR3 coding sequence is TGTGCCAGCAGCTTAACTTCGTGGGATGAGCAGTTCTTC. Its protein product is CASSLTSWDEQFF.

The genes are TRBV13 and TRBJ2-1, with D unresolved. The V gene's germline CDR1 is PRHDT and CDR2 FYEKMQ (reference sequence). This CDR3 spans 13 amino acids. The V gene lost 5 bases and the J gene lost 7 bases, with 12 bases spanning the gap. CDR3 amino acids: CASSPQMRNEQFF. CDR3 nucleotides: TGTGCCAGCAGCCCACAAATGAGGAATGAGCAGTTCTTC. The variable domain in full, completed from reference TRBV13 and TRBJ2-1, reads AAGVIQSPRHLIKEKRETATLKCYPIPRHDTVYWYQQGPGQDPQFLISFYEKMQSDKGSIPDRFSAQQFSDYHSELNMSSLELGDSALYFCASSPQMRNEQFFGPGTRLTVL.

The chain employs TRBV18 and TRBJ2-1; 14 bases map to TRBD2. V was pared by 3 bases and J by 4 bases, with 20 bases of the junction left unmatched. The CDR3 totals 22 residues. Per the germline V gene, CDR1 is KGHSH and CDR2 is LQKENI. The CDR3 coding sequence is TGTGCCAGCTCACCTCGGGAGAAGACTAGCGGGAGGGCCTTTAGAAGTTACAATGAGCAGTTCTTC. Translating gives CASSPREKTSGRAFRSYNEQFF.

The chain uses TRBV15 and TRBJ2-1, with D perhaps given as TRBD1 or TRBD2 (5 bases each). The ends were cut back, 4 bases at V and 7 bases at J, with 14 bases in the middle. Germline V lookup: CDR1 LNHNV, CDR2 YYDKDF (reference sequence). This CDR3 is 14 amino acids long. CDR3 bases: TGTGCCACCAGCAAGTCGGGGCTTGCGAATGAGCAGTTCTTC. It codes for CATSKSGLANEQFF. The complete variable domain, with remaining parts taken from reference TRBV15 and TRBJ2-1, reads DAMVIQNPRYQVTQFGKPVTLSCSQTLNHNVMYWYQQKSSQAPKLLFHYYDKDFNNEADTPDNFQSRRPNTSFCFLDIRSPGLGDTAMYLCATSKSGLANEQFFGPGTRLTVL.

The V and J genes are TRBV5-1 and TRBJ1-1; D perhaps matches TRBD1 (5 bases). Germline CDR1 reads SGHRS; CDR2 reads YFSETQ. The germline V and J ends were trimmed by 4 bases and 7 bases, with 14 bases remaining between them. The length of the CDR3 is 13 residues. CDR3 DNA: TGCGCCAGCAGCACAACAGGTTCGGGTGAAGCTTTCTTT. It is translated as CASSTTGSGEAFF.

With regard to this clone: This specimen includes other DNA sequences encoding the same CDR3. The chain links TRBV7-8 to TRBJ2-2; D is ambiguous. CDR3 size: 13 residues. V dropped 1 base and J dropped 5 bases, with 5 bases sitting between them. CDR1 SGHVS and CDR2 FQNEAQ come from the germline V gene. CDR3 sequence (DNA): TGTGCCAGCAGCTTAGAAAGAACCGGGGAGCTGTTTTTT. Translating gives CASSLERTGELFF.

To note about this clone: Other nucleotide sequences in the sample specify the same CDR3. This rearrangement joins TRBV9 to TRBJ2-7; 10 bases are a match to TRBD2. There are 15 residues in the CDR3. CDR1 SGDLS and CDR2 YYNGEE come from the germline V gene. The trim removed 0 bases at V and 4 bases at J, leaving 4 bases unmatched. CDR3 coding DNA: TGTGCCAGCAGCGTAGGGACTAGCGGATTATACGAGCAGTACTTC. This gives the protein CASSVGTSGLYEQYF.

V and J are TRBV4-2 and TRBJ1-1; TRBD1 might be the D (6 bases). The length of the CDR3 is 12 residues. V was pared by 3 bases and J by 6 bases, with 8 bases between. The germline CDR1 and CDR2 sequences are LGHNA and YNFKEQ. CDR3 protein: CASSQGASEAFF. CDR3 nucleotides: TGTGCCAGCAGCCAGGGGGCCTCTGAAGCTTTCTTT.

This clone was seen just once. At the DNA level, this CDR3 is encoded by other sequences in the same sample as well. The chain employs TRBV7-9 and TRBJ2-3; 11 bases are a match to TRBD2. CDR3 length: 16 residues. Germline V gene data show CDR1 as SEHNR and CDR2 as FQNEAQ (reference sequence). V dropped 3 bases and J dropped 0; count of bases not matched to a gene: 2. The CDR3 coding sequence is TGTGCCAGCAGCTTGTTAGCGGGAGGGAGCACAGATACGCAGTATTTT. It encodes CASSLLAGGSTDTQYF.

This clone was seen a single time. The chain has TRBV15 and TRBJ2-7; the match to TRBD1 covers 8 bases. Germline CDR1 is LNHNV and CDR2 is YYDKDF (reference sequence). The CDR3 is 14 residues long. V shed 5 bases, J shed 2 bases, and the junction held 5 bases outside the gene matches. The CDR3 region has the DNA TGTGCCACCAGCGCCCCGGGACAGGCCTACGAGCAGTACTTC. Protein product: CATSAPGQAYEQYF.

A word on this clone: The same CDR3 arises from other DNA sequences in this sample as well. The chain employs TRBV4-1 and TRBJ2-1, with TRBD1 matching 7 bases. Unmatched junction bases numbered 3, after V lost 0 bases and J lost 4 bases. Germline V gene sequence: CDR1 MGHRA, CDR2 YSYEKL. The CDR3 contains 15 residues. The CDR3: CASSQDGRGYNEQFF. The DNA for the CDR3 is TGCGCCAGCAGCCAAGACGGCAGGGGGTACAATGAGCAGTTCTTC.

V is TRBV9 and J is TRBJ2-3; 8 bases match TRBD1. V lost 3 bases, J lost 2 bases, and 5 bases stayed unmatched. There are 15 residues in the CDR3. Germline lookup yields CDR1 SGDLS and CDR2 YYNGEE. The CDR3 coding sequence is TGTGCCAGCAGCGATCGACAGGGGAACACAGATACGCAGTATTTT. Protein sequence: CASSDRQGNTDTQYF.

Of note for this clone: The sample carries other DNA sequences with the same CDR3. CDR3 nucleotides: TGTGCCAGCAGCTCGCGGACAGGGGACACAGATACGCAGTATTTT. Translated: CASSSRTGDTDTQYF. V and J are TRBV11-3 and TRBJ2-3; TRBD1 matches at 9 bases. The V gene's germline CDR1 is SGHNT and CDR2 YENEEA. The CDR3 is 15 residues long. Unmatched junction bases numbered 4, after V lost 4 bases and J lost 2 bases.

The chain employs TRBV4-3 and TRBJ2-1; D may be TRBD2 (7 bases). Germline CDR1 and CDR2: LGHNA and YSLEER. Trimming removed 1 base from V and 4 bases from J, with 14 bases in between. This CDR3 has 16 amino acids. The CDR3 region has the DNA TGCGCCAGCAGCCAAGTAGAAGGGGGGGAGTACAATGAGCAGTTCTTC. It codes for CASSQVEGGEYNEQFF.

The CDR3 DNA reads TGTGCCAGCAGCTTAGGTGTTAGCGTTTCCTACGAGCAGTACTTC. This sequence encodes CASSLGVSVSYEQYF. This chain joins TRBV11-2 and TRBJ2-7, with D tentatively TRBD2 (5 bases). Trimming removed 1 base at V and 1 base at J, with 11 bases between. CDR1 is SGHAT and CDR2 is FQNNGV in the germline V gene. The CDR3 is 15 amino acids.

This CDR3 is CASSYRGQETQYF. The CDR3 DNA reads TGTGCCAGCAGCTACAGGGGCCAAGAGACCCAGTACTTC. This chain links TRBV7-9 with TRBJ2-5, with TRBD1 matching 7 bases. Germline V gene sequence: CDR1 SEHNR, CDR2 FQNEAQ (reference sequence). This CDR3 has 13 amino acids. Trimming at V came to 4 bases and at J to 1 base, leaving 0 bases not matched to a gene. Using reference TRBV7-9 and TRBJ2-5 for the parts outside the CDR3, the full variable domain is DTGVSQNPRHKITKRGQNVTFRCDPISEHNRLYWYRQTLGQGPEFLTYFQNEAQLEKSRLLSDRFSAERPKGSFSTLEIQRTEQGDSAMYLCASSYRGQETQYFGPGTRLLVL.

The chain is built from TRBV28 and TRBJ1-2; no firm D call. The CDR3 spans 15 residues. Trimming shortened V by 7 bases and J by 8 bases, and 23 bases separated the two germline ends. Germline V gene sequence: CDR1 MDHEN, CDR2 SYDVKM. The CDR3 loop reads CASTARGVGWEGYTF. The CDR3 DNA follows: TGTGCCAGCACCGCTCGCGGGGTAGGGTGGGAAGGCTACACCTTC.

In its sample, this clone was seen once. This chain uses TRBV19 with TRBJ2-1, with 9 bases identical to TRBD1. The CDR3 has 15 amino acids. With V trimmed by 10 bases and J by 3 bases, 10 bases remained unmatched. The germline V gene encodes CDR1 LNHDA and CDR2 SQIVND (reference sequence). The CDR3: CATMTGTGIYNEQFF. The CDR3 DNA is TGTGCCACCATGACCGGGACAGGGATCTACAATGAGCAGTTCTTC.

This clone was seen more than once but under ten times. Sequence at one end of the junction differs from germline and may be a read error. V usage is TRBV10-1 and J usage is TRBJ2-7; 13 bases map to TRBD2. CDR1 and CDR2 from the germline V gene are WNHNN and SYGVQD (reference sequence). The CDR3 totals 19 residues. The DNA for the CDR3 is TGCGCCAGCAGCGAATCCTCCGGGACTAGCGGGGAGGACAGCTACGAGCGGTACTTC. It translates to CASSESSGTSGEDSYERYF.

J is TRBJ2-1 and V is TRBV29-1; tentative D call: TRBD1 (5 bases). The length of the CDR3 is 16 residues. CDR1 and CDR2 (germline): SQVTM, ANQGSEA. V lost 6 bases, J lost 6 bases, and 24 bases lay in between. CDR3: CSVVPGFGHKSNEQFF. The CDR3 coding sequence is TGCAGCGTAGTACCCGGGTTTGGACATAAAAGCAATGAGCAGTTCTTC.

The CDR3, as DNA: TGCGCCAGCAGCCAAGTCCCACACGGAGGTACCCTCTCCAATGAGCAGTTCTTC. It yields the protein CASSQVPHGGTLSNEQFF. This rearrangement joins TRBV4-1 to TRBJ2-1, with D possibly TRBD2 on 5 matching bases. This CDR3 is built from 18 residues. The V gene lost 1 base and the J gene lost 6 bases, with 22 bases spanning the gap. Germline V gene sequence: CDR1 MGHRA, CDR2 YSYEKL.

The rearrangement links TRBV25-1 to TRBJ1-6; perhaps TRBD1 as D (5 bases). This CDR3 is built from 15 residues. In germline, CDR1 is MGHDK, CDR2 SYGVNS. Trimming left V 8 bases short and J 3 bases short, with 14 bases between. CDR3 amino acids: CASGQWRGYNSPLHF. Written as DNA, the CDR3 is TGTGCCAGCGGTCAATGGAGGGGCTATAATTCACCCCTCCACTTT. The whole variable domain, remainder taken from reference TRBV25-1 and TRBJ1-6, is EADIYQTPRYLVIGTGKKITLECSQTMGHDKMYWYQQDPGMELHLIHYSYGVNSTEKGDLSSESTVSRIRTEHFPLTLESARPSHTSQYLCASGQWRGYNSPLHFGNGTRLTVT.

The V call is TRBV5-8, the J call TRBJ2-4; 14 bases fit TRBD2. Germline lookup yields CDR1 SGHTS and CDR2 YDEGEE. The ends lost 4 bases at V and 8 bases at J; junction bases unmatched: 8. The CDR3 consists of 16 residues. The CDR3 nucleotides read TGTGCCAGCAGCCCCGGGACTAGCGGGAGTGGGGACATTCAGTACTTC. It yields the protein CASSPGTSGSGDIQYF.

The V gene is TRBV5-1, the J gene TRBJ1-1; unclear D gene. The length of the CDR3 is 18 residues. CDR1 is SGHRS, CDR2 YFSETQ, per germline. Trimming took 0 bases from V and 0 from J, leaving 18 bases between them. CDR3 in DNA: TGCGCCAGCAGCTTGGAGTCTCGGCCGGGGAATTTGAACACTGAAGCTTTCTTT. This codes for CASSLESRPGNLNTEAFF.

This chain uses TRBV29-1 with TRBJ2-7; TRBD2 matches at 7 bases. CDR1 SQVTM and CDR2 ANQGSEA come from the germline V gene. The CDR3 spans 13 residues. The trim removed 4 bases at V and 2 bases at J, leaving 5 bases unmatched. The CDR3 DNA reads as TGCAGCGTTGTTCCTAGCGGCCCCTACGAGCAGTACTTC. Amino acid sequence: CSVVPSGPYEQYF.